At least ten counts were recorded for the clone carrying this T cell receptor beta chain. What it binds is not known. This sample was taken from a study of CD8 T cells in ankylosing spondylitis. Broader study findings: Relatively scarce in peripheral blood, disease-linked clones were CD8+. Some motif variants had been reported before (in reactive arthritis synovial fluid and blood). Ankylosing spondylitis blood appeared to be characterized by a TCR beta motif of 7 to 9 highly homologous variants. Enrichment of disease-linked clones was reportedly significant in matched ankylosing spondylitis synovial fluid.

Making use of molecular barcodes, quantitative 5'-RACE generated TCR beta libraries. TCRdb re-called the 5' RACE reads through MiXCR, storing one row per CDR3 protein. The table has just under 550,000 distinct CDR3 sequences, 12% seen once. Losses at the gene ends were 1 base for V and 4 bases for J; bases not matched to a gene: 4. The CDR3 totals 15 residues. The germline CDR1 and CDR2 sequences are SGHRS and YFSETQ. The source is a male donor with ankylosing spondylitis. Sequenced material: blood, either unsorted or a sorted T cell fraction (not recorded which). V usage is TRBV5-1 and J usage is TRBJ2-3; TRBD2 matches at 9 bases. CDR3 coding DNA: TGCGCCAGCAGCTTGCAGCGGGAGGTACCAGATACGCAGTATTTT. Residues: CASSLQREVPDTQYF.